The 11 T cell receptor beta chains below all came from one sample that was sequenced in a study of identical twins. In TCRdb, the 5' RACE reads were re-called with MiXCR into one record per CDR3 protein. In the table there are 100,000 or so distinct CDR3 sequences, just under 6% of which are singletons. The sequencing sample was made of memory T cells sorted from blood. The receptors originated from a woman between 45 and 60 years old in good health.

In this sample, this clonotype turned up many times. The chain joins TRBV20-1 to TRBJ2-3; 12 bases fit TRBD1. From germline, CDR1 is DFQATT and CDR2 SNEGSKA (reference sequence). Trimming at V came to 6 bases and at J to 4 bases, leaving 8 bases not matched to a gene. The CDR3 runs to 15 residues. For the CDR3, the DNA is TGCAGTGCCTCGCGAGGGACAGGGGGCGCAGATACGCAGTATTTT. Translated: CSASRGTGGADTQYF.

This clonotype was recorded many times. The chain uses TRBV2 and TRBJ2-3, with TRBD2 identical over 7 bases. The CDR3 extends over 19 amino acids. Germline loops: CDR1 SNHLY, CDR2 FYNNEI. V was clipped by 5 bases and J by 0 bases; unmatched bases: 17. DNA of the CDR3: TGTGCCAGCAGTTTCCCCGGTATAGCGGGTACCCCTAGCACAGATACGCAGTATTTT. Its protein product is CASSFPGIAGTPSTDTQYF. The whole variable domain, remainder taken from reference TRBV2 and TRBJ2-3, is EPEVTQTPSHQVTQMGQEVILRCVPISNHLYFYWYRQILGQKVEFLVSFYNNEISEKSEIFDDQFSVERPDGSNFTLKIRSTKLEDSAMYFCASSFPGIAGTPSTDTQYFGPGTRLTVL.

The chain has TRBV7-3 and TRBJ1-6; no reliable D call. Germline loops: CDR1 SGHTA, CDR2 FQGTGA. The CDR3 totals 13 residues. V shed 5 bases and J shed 8 bases, with 10 bases lying between them. The CDR3 sequence is CASSKYVDSPLHF. The CDR3 nucleotides read TGTGCCAGCAGCAAATACGTGGATTCACCCCTCCACTTT.

Ten or more counts support this clonotype. The J gene is TRBJ2-1, the V gene TRBV14, with TRBD2 as a possible D gene (6 bases). Looked up from germline, CDR1 is SGHDN and CDR2 is FVKESK. The CDR3 is 16 residues long. The germline V and J ends were trimmed by 4 bases and 3 bases, with 16 bases remaining between them. The CDR3, as DNA: TGTGCCAGCAGCCCCCCTGGGAGGTTGGGCTACAATGAGCAGTTCTTC. Amino acid sequence: CASSPPGRLGYNEQFF.

J is TRBJ2-3 and V is TRBV12-5, with 8 nucleotides matching TRBD2. V was clipped by 9 bases and J by 5 bases; unmatched bases: 7. CDR1 is LGHNT, CDR2 FRNRAP, per germline. This CDR3 is built from 13 residues. The CDR3 spells CASREGAKDTQYF. Written as DNA, the CDR3 is TGTGCTAGCCGGGAGGGTGCTAAAGATACGCAGTATTTT.

V gene TRBV5-1 combines with J gene TRBJ2-7; D is unclear. Germline loops: CDR1 SGHRS, CDR2 YFSETQ. V lost 5 bases to trimming and J lost 3 bases, with 12 bases between them. There are 13 residues in the CDR3. CDR3 sequence: CASRVVNHYEQYF. The CDR3 nucleotides read TGCGCCAGCAGAGTGGTAAACCACTACGAGCAGTACTTC. Combining the CDR3 with reference TRBV5-1 and TRBJ2-7 gives the whole variable domain KAGVTQTPRYLIKTRGQQVTLSCSPISGHRSVSWYQQTPGQGLQFLFEYFSETQRNKGNFPGRFSGRQFSNSRSEMNVSTLELGDSALYLCASRVVNHYEQYFGPGTRLTVT.

This clonotype was found many times. The CDR3 here is CSTRGVSTDTQYF. DNA for the CDR3: TGCAGTACCCGAGGGGTGAGCACAGATACGCAGTATTTT. This sequence joins TRBV20-1 and TRBJ2-3; TRBD1 or TRBD2 may be the D gene (5 bases each). This CDR3 has 13 residues. V was clipped by 8 bases and J by 0 bases, with 12 bases between them. Germline-derived CDR1 and CDR2 are DFQATT and SNEGSKA (reference sequence).

This clonotype has at least ten counts. The J gene is TRBJ1-2, the V gene TRBV28; D is unclear. There are 14 residues in the CDR3. The V gene lost 7 bases and the J gene lost 4 bases, with 16 bases spanning the gap. Germline CDR1 MDHEN, CDR2 SYDVKM. The CDR3 DNA is TGTGCCAGCATTCCAGCCCAAGCTGGCTATGGCTACACCTTC. It encodes CASIPAQAGYGYTF.

In its sample, this clonotype was seen many times. V is TRBV20-1 and J is TRBJ1-5; 9 nucleotides line up with TRBD1. The CDR3 extends over 13 amino acids. V lost 7 bases to trimming and J lost 6 bases; unmatched junction nucleotides: 7. CDR1 is DFQATT, CDR2 SNEGSKA, per germline (reference sequence). The DNA of the CDR3 is TGCAGTGTCCCGGGACAGGGAAGTCAGCCCCAGCATTTT. It translates to CSVPGQGSQPQHF.

In this sample, this clonotype turned up once. A much larger clone differs from this one at a single base, so this may be a read error. The V gene is TRBV5-1, the J gene TRBJ2-7, with D possibly TRBD1 on 6 matching bases. Germline lookup yields CDR1 SGHRS and CDR2 YFSETQ. The CDR3 has 15 residues. The CDR3, as DNA: TGCGCCGGCAGCCCTCAGGGGCGTCTCCTCTACGAGCAGTACTTC. Protein sequence: CAGSPQGRLLYEQYF. Full variable domain (missing parts from reference TRBV5-1 and TRBJ2-7): KAGVTQTPRYLIKTRGQQVTLSCSPISGHRSVSWYQQTPGQGLQFLFEYFSETQRNKGNFPGRFSGRQFSNSRSEMNVSTLELGDSALYLCAGSPQGRLLYEQYFGPGTRLTVT.

This clonotype was recorded at least ten times. V usage is TRBV12-5 and J usage is TRBJ1-6; 8 positions agree with TRBD1. This CDR3 region has 18 residues. Per germline, CDR1 LGHNT and CDR2 FRNRAP. After removal of 4 bases from V and 7 bases from J, the junction contained 15 bases not matched to a gene. In DNA form, the CDR3 reads TGTGCTAGTGGTTGGACAGGGTGGGTGAGCGCTGACAATTCACCCCTCCACTTT. Protein sequence: CASGWTGWVSADNSPLHF.